Presented here are 29 T cell receptor beta chains from one specimen sequenced in a study of blood T cell repertoires in COVID-19. Measured with immunoSEQ multiplex PCR; TCRdb has only the in-frame clones, and not every one. The sample consists of about 200,000 clones, roughly 90% of them appearing once. Sequencing was performed on PBMCs or T cells enriched from blood (not recorded which). The receptors were sampled from a woman aged 18-29 years who had recovered from COVID-19.

In DNA form, the CDR3 reads TGTGCCAGCAGCGTAGACTTGGCAGGGGTCGGTGAGCAGTTCTTC. It yields the protein CASSVDLAGVGEQFF. V usage is TRBV7-9 and J usage is TRBJ2-1, with D possibly being TRBD1 (6 bases). The CDR3 runs to 15 residues. CDR1 SEHNR and CDR2 FQNEAQ come from the germline V gene (reference sequence). V lost 5 bases to trimming and J lost 9 bases, with 20 bases between them.

The rearrangement uses TRBV11-3 and TRBJ1-1; TRBD1 is a possible D gene (5 bases). The V and J ends lost 6 bases and 6 bases respectively, with 17 bases between them. This CDR3 spans 14 amino acids. The germline V gene encodes CDR1 SGHNT and CDR2 YENEEA. For the CDR3, the DNA is TGTGCCAGCAGTCGGACTCCGGGGGAGGCTGAAGCTTTCTTT. It encodes CASSRTPGEAEAFF.

The J gene is TRBJ2-1, the V gene TRBV19; 11 nucleotides align to TRBD2. The CDR3 consists of 15 residues. J was trimmed by 3 bases and V by 5 bases; bases with no gene match: 3. The V gene's germline CDR1 is LNHDA and CDR2 SQIVND (reference sequence). CDR3 DNA: TGTGCCAGTAGTGCACTAGCGGGGGACTACAATGAGCAGTTCTTC. Its translation is CASSALAGDYNEQFF.

This chain uses TRBV6-5 with TRBJ2-2, with 7 nucleotides matching TRBD1. Per the germline V gene, CDR1 is MNHEY and CDR2 is SVGAGI. The CDR3 spans 14 residues. Germline trimming cut 9 bases from V and 0 bases from J; bases unmatched to any gene: 4. CDR3 sequence (DNA): TGTGCCAGTATTGGGACAGCGAACACCGGGGAGCTGTTTTTT. This encodes CASIGTANTGELFF.

The chain joins TRBV11-2 to TRBJ2-7; 7 bases match TRBD2. Germline V gives CDR1 SGHAT, CDR2 FQNNGV. The CDR3 is 14 residues long. V shed 5 bases, J shed 6 bases, and the junction held 10 bases outside the gene matches. CDR3 amino acids: CASSAPITGGEQYF. The DNA of the CDR3 is TGTGCCAGCAGCGCCCCAATAACGGGAGGCGAGCAGTACTTC.

This clone was detected once. The chain recombines TRBV6-5 with TRBJ1-2, with a tentative D call TRBD1 (6 bases). Trimming cost V 6 bases and J 5 bases, with 16 bases left between them. This CDR3 spans 14 amino acids. Germline loops: CDR1 MNHEY, CDR2 SVGAGI. The CDR3 DNA follows: TGTGCCAGCAGCCGTTCCCAGGGGCGGTATGGCTACACCTTC. Residues: CASSRSQGRYGYTF.

For the CDR3, the DNA is TGTGCCAGCAGTTACTCCCAGAGGGTTAGGGCTGAAGCTTTCTTT. Amino acids: CASSYSQRVRAEAFF. The chain recombines TRBV6-5 with TRBJ1-1; D not resolved. Trimming stripped 0 bases from V and 6 bases from J, with 14 bases between. In germline, CDR1 is MNHEY, CDR2 SVGAGI. The CDR3 sequence is 15 residues long.

In its sample, this clone was seen many times. V and J are TRBV6-5 and TRBJ2-7, with D unresolved. V lost 5 bases and J 0 bases, leaving 14 bases between the germline ends. This CDR3 has 15 residues. Per germline, CDR1 MNHEY and CDR2 SVGAGI. The CDR3 coding sequence is TGTGCCAGCAGTAACCGCCCAGGTAGCTCCTACGAGCAGTACTTC. This translates into CASSNRPGSSYEQYF.

Here the CDR3 reads CASSQEDRAGNTIYF. CDR3 nucleotides: TGCGCCAGCAGCCAAGAGGACAGGGCTGGAAACACCATATATTTT. This chain connects TRBV4-1 to TRBJ1-3; 8 bases are a match to TRBD1. With V trimmed by 0 bases and J by 2 bases, 0 bases remained unmatched. The CDR3 consists of 15 residues. Germline CDR1 and CDR2: MGHRA and YSYEKL.

The V call is TRBV5-1, the J call TRBJ2-1; 7 bases line up with TRBD2. The germline V gene has CDR1 SGHRS and CDR2 YFSETQ. V lost 3 bases and J lost 9; bases outside the gene matches: 6. The length of the CDR3 is 13 residues. Here the CDR3 reads CASSSGLSGEQFF. The CDR3 bases are TGCGCCAGCAGCTCGGGACTATCGGGTGAGCAGTTCTTC.

The rearrangement joins TRBV7-9 to TRBJ1-5, with D unclear. This CDR3 contains 12 residues. V lost 1 base to trimming and J lost 7 bases, with 5 bases between them. CDR1 and CDR2 from the germline V gene are SEHNR and FQNEAQ (reference sequence). Here the CDR3 reads CASSLGSQPQHF. The CDR3 DNA reads as TGTGCCAGCAGCTTAGGTAGCCAGCCCCAGCATTTT.

This chain uses TRBV7-3 with TRBJ2-2; weak D call: TRBD2 (6 bases). Germline assignment: CDR1 SGHTA and CDR2 FQGTGA. The CDR3 is made up of 20 amino acids. The V end was cut by 5 bases, the J end by 3 bases, with 28 bases between. The DNA of the CDR3 is TGTGCCAGCAGCCCCCTGCCGGGGGTGAGGGGCATTAAGGACACCGGGGAGCTGTTTTTT. It yields the protein CASSPLPGVRGIKDTGELFF.

This chain joins TRBV9 and TRBJ2-3; 12 bases align to TRBD2. CDR3 length equals 18 residues. Germline lookup yields CDR1 SGDLS and CDR2 YYNGEE. V shed 3 bases and J 1 base; nucleotides not matched to a gene: 9. CDR3 DNA: TGTGCCAGCAGCGCATATCTAGCGGGGGGGCCGGGCACAGATACGCAGTATTTT. Translation gives CASSAYLAGGPGTDTQYF.

This clone was seen more than once but under ten times. This chain uses TRBV28 with TRBJ1-2; D ambiguous. The CDR3 sequence is 19 residues long. Trimming pared 6 bases from V and 7 bases from J, leaving 33 bases between. From germline, CDR1 is MDHEN and CDR2 SYDVKM. CDR3: CASRIFTTNPGIGRGGYTF. CDR3 nucleotides: TGTGCCAGCAGGATTTTCACCACCAACCCGGGGATAGGGCGGGGTGGCTACACCTTC.

The chain couples TRBV27 to TRBJ2-3; TRBD2 aligns across 8 bases. Germline V CDR1 and CDR2: MNHEY, SMNVEV (reference sequence). Germline trimming cut 7 bases from V and 1 base from J; bases unmatched to any gene: 4. The CDR3 totals 14 residues. The CDR3: CASNVRGGTDTQYF. DNA of the CDR3: TGTGCCAGCAACGTGCGGGGGGGCACAGATACGCAGTATTTT.

The chain uses TRBV24-1 and TRBJ2-2; 8 bases match TRBD1. Trimming took 3 bases from V and 5 from J; bases not matched to a gene: 10. This CDR3 comprises 17 residues. In germline, CDR1 is KGHDR, CDR2 SFDVKD. This CDR3 reads CATSDRTGGGRTGELFF. CDR3 bases: TGTGCCACCAGTGATCGCACAGGGGGAGGAAGGACCGGGGAGCTGTTTTTT.

The chain uses TRBV5-1 and TRBJ1-2; the match to TRBD1 covers 7 bases. J lost 6 bases, V lost 2 bases, and 7 bases had no gene match. CDR1 and CDR2 (germline): SGHRS, YFSETQ. The CDR3 covers 14 residues. The CDR3 DNA is TGCGCCAGCAGCTTAGACAGGGAGGTAGATGGCTACACCTTC. Amino acids: CASSLDREVDGYTF.

Here the CDR3 reads CASSPRTGRNIQYF. CDR3 nucleotides: TGTGCCAGCAGCCCACGGACAGGGCGGAACATTCAGTACTTC. The genes are TRBV5-6 and TRBJ2-4, with 8 bases lining up with TRBD1. V lost 4 bases, J lost 7 bases, and 7 bases stayed unmatched. The CDR3 runs 14 residues. Germline-derived CDR1 and CDR2 are SGHDT and YYEEEE.

The chain uses TRBV4-1 and TRBJ1-2, with D hard to call. The CDR3 runs to 14 residues. CDR1 and CDR2 (germline): MGHRA, YSYEKL. V lost 0 bases and J 1 base, leaving 6 bases between the germline ends. The CDR3 DNA follows: TGCGCCAGCAGCCAAGAGTACATTAACTATGGCTACACCTTC. Translation: CASSQEYINYGYTF.

This clone is a singleton in its sample. V is TRBV20-1 and J is TRBJ2-3, with D unclear. Germline loops: CDR1 DFQATT, CDR2 SNEGSKA (reference sequence). CDR3 length: 11 amino acids. The CDR3 sequence is CSEERMGTQYF. For the CDR3, the DNA is TGCAGCGAGGAGAGGATGGGTACGCAGTATTTT.

The rearrangement uses TRBV7-2 and TRBJ1-3; D unresolved. This CDR3 has 13 residues. V was pared by 5 bases and J by 0 bases, with 5 bases between. CDR1 and CDR2 from the germline V gene are SGHTA and FQGNSA. The CDR3 nucleotides read TGTGCCAGCAGCCTATCCTCTGGAAACACCATATATTTT. It codes for CASSLSSGNTIYF. Combining the CDR3 with reference TRBV7-2 and TRBJ1-3 gives the whole variable domain GAGVSQSPSNKVTEKGKDVELRCDPISGHTALYWYRQSLGQGLEFLIYFQGNSAPDKSGLPSDRFSAERTGGSVSTLTIQRTQQEDSAVYLCASSLSSGNTIYFGEGSWLTVV.

The J gene is TRBJ1-3, the V gene TRBV28; D is possibly TRBD1 (6 bases). Germline CDR1 is MDHEN and CDR2 is SYDVKM. The CDR3 covers 14 residues. The V and J ends lost 3 bases and 4 bases respectively, with 10 bases between them. Written as DNA, the CDR3 is TGTGCCAGCAGTTTTGGGGGCTCCGGAAACACCATATATTTT. Residues: CASSFGGSGNTIYF.

The rearrangement links TRBV13 to TRBJ2-3, with 15 bases that match TRBD2. The CDR3 length is 18 residues. CDR1 PRHDT and CDR2 FYEKMQ come from the germline V gene (reference sequence). Trimming at V came to 4 bases and at J to 5 bases, leaving 10 bases not matched to a gene. CDR3 coding DNA: TGTGCCAGCAGCTGGGAACGGGGACTAGCGGGGGGCAAAGATACGCAGTATTTT. Its protein product is CASSWERGLAGGKDTQYF.

In DNA, the CDR3 is TGTGCCAGCAGCCAGGGCGGGGCCCCCTACAATGAGCAGTTCTTC. This encodes CASSQGGAPYNEQFF. The chain carries TRBV3-1 (or the pseudogene TRBV3-2) and TRBJ2-1; maybe TRBD2 (6 bases). CDR3 length: 15 residues. CDR1 and CDR2 (germline): LGHDT, YNNKEL (reference sequence). V shed 3 bases and J shed 2 bases, with 11 bases lying between them.

The genes are TRBV5-6 and TRBJ1-6; 8 positions match TRBD1. This CDR3 contains 15 residues. The germline V gene has CDR1 SGHDT and CDR2 YYEEEE. Germline trimming cut 1 base from V and 10 bases from J; bases unmatched to any gene: 7. CDR3 region: CASSLLGRGRSPLHF. CDR3 nucleotide sequence: TGTGCCAGCAGCTTGCTTGGCAGGGGGCGGTCACCCCTCCACTTT.

This clone appeared a single time. This sequence joins TRBV11-2 and TRBJ1-2; possibly TRBD1 for D (5 bases). With 1 base removed from V and 3 bases from J, the gap between germline ends came to 6 bases. CDR3 length: 13 residues. Germline CDR1 SGHAT, CDR2 FQNNGV. CDR3 coding DNA: TGTGCCAGCAGCTTAGGGACATACTATGGCTACACCTTC. Translating gives CASSLGTYYGYTF.

This chain connects TRBV7-3 to TRBJ2-2; 7 positions match TRBD1. CDR1 SGHTA and CDR2 FQGTGA come from the germline V gene. The J segment lost 6 bases and the V segment lost 4 bases, leaving 8 bases of the junction unmatched. There are 15 residues in the CDR3. CDR3 DNA sequence: TGTGCCAGCAGCTCATCACTTACAGGGGCCGGGGAGCTGTTTTTT. It specifies CASSSSLTGAGELFF.

This clone was detected ten times or more. The gene calls are TRBV4-2 and TRBJ2-7, with TRBD2 matching 8 bases. Germline CDR1 and CDR2: LGHNA and YNFKEQ. J was trimmed by 1 base and V by 2 bases; bases with no gene match: 4. The CDR3 is made up of 15 amino acids. The CDR3 reads CASSQKTSESYEQYF. DNA for the CDR3: TGTGCCAGCAGCCAAAAGACTAGCGAGTCCTACGAGCAGTACTTC.

The chain links TRBV9 to TRBJ2-2; unclear D gene. Trimming stripped 0 bases from V and 7 bases from J, with 10 bases between. The CDR3 loop spans 14 amino acids. Germline CDR1 SGDLS, CDR2 YYNGEE. The CDR3 DNA reads TGTGCCAGCAGCGTAGGAGGTCGTGGCGGGGAGCTGTTTTTT. Its translation: CASSVGGRGGELFF.